Detailed here is one T cell receptor (beta chain). Its recognized antigen is unknown. Qualities for individual bases were not recorded, and no much larger clone is one base off. Interpreted using the paper, the time point label stands for: sample taken at primary tumor resection. The donors were approximately 70 patients from the lung TRACERx cohort who had early-stage, untreated non-small cell lung cancer. TCR sequencing used whole RNA extracted from tumor and nontumor lung tissue, or from cryopreserved PBMC samples, without cell sorting. Only patients with enough RNA available from two or more tumor regions were chosen for TCR sequencing. A lung pathologist reviewed the tumor and adjacent nontumor lung specimens before the specimens were selected. This sample stems from a study of spatial heterogeneity in lung cancer (dated by TCRdb to between 2018 and 2020). About the full investigation: Beta-chain transcripts were consistently detected in greater numbers than alpha-chain transcripts, which likely reflected higher beta-chain transcript abundance. In non-small cell lung cancer, the study made a quantitative comparison of TCR alpha and beta repertoires among multiple tumor regions, matched nontumor lung and blood. Both alpha and beta chains were TCR-sequenced in samples taken at surgery, namely 220 tumor regions, around 61 matched nontumor lung samples and roughly 56 PBMC samples. TCR transcript counts in tumor regions correlated strongly with a T cell transcriptional module score from matched bulk RNA-seq. Nonsynonymous mutation counts, determined by whole-exome sequencing of tumor tissue, were related to features of the TCR repertoire. In the raw uncorrected reads, each unique combination of TCR and UMI appeared on average more than ten times. The paper as a whole reports these results and caveats: The number of expanded intratumoral alpha and beta TCRs correlated with the tumor nonsynonymous mutation count. Confirming at a functional level the hypothesis that regional TCRs recognize regional mutations was considered to require additional single-cell paired TCR alpha and beta sequencing. TCR-seq was estimated to cover only approximately 6.6% of tumor T cells for alpha chains and 12% to 15% for beta chains. Counts of ubiquitous and regional expanded TCRs were found to correlate with counts of ubiquitous and regional nonsynonymous mutations, respectively.

V is pruned by 5 bases and J by 0 bases, leaving 12 bases of the junction without a gene match. From its cysteine to its phenylalanine, the CDR3 spans 17 amino acids. Of all the DNA, just the CDR3 is kept, 51 bases in frame from base 1. Based on the germline V gene (reference sequence), the CDR1 and CDR2 sequences are SEHNR and FQNEAQ. The library was prepared using 5' RACE. The instrument was a NextSeq 500. To allow correction of PCR and sequencing errors, the TCR library protocol tagged every TCR cDNA molecule with a unique molecular identifier. From the authors' description of their analysis: Decombinator tools were used for TCR identification, UMI-based error correction and CDR3 extraction. Expanded TCRs were defined as those above a frequency of 2 per 1,000, corresponding to the top 1% of the tumor frequency distribution. Expanded tumor TCRs statistically deemed absent (corrected P<0.05) from at least one tumor region were classed as regional, and all other expanded tumor TCRs were classed as ubiquitous. Each repertoire was subsampled 100 times to 5,000 TCRs, after which Renyi diversity was computed with the R vegan package. CDR3 similarity networks were constructed using string-kernel similarity of amino acid triplets, with links drawn between CDR3s whose pairwise similarity was above 0.82. TCRdb redid the processing of the public reads, applying fastp at Q25 and MiXCR, and retained in-frame beta chains. Every CDR3 protein is listed once, alongside the most common genes and DNA of its rows. For this entry, the V and J calls and clone size follow TCRdb and not the study's own pipeline. The sample table shows around 5,000 distinct CDR3 sequences, and less than 35% are seen once. About 28% of the sample belongs to the ten largest clones.

This receptor was obtained from a female donor with early-stage non-small cell lung cancer. This chain is built from TRBV7-9 and TRBJ1-2, with 7 bases matching TRBD1. The material was lung tumor tissue, obtained at surgery. The DNA sequence reads TGTGCCAGCAGCGCCACCGGGACAGCATCTGCTAACTATGGCTACACCTTC. Translated, it gives CASSATGTASANYGYTF.